The clone carrying this TCR beta chain was found once. In the study's own analysis: Reference gene primer amplification gave nucleated cell count estimates. TCRdb's table, derived via immunoSEQ multiplex PCR, lists solely in-frame clones and lacks some. That table supplies the V and J calls and clone size; D and trimming were determined from the DNA. This sample has 100,000 to 150,000 clones, with around 81% found just once. Germline V gene lookup returns CDR1 SGHAT and CDR2 FQNNGV. CDR3 length: 15 amino acids. The V end was cut by 5 bases, the J end by 1 base, with 14 bases between. Those enrolled in Seattle joined during active infection and were followed longitudinally afterward. This specimen comes from a study of blood T cell repertoires in COVID-19. Across the whole study: COVID-19 samples from acute and convalescent phases originated in the United States, Italy and Spain. PBMCs, B-cell-depleted T cells, or T cells provided the cDNA or gDNA that made up the material.

The clonotype comes from a man aged 30 to 45 with COVID-19, enrolled during active disease. This chain joins TRBV11-2 and TRBJ1-1; perhaps TRBD1 as D (5 bases). The source material was peripheral blood. The CDR3 DNA reads TGTGCCAGCAGCCCACAGGAGGGAGCGAACACTGAAGCTTTCTTT. This sequence encodes CASSPQEGANTEAFF.